This TCR beta chain appears in the sequencing data of a study of blood T cells in healthy people across ages. Study-wide results and limits: Older age went with lower TCR beta diversity per million T cells, in a roughly linear way. Strong correlation linked observed beta diversity and percent naive T cells.

Every donor gave 8 to 10 milliliters of peripheral blood. The CDR3 is 14 residues long. Trimming removed 5 bases at V and 7 bases at J, with 15 bases between. Germline CDR1 is SGHTA and CDR2 is FQGNSA. Comments on this clonotype: What it recognizes is unknown. This may arise from a read error, as a much more abundant clone is one base away.

For the second PCR, which ran for about 7 to 12 cycles, a sample-barcoded 5' primer and a J-beta primer mix were used. TCRdb re-analysed the 5' RACE reads in MiXCR, keeping a single row per CDR3 protein. This repertoire shows hundreds of thousands of distinct CDR3 sequences, less than 35% found once; its top ten account for roughly 17%. The sample taken for sequencing was blood. This clonotype was sampled from a woman over 75 in good health. V is TRBV7-2 and J is TRBJ2-1; weak D call: TRBD2 (6 bases). The CDR3 coding sequence is TGTGCCAGCAGCACCATCCTTGGGGGGAATGAGCAGTTCTTC. It yields the protein CASSTILGGNEQFF.